These T cell receptor beta chains were read from a single sample in a study of blood T cell repertoires in COVID-19. The protocol was immunoSEQ multiplex PCR, while the TCRdb copy is restricted to in-frame clones and leaves out a portion. The sample holds a few hundred thousand clones, 85% seen once. Sequencing input: peripheral blood. These receptors came from a woman under 30 with acute or convalescent COVID-19. The CDR3 runs from the conserved cysteine through the conserved F or W. A D gene is named only where the DNA matches it firmly. Size tells how often a clone was seen (once, few, many) or the class of an expanded clone, and some rows leave it out.

>NA|NA|TRBV11-2|TRBJ1-5
CASSLVEDQPQHF
TGTGCCAGCAGCTTAGTAGAGGATCAGCCCCAGCATTTT
>NA|NA|TRBV11-2|TRBJ1-4
CASSLDVTGEKLFF
TGTGCCAGCAGCTTAGATGTCACAGGGGAAAAACTGTTTTTT
>NA|NA|TRBV6-5|TRBJ1-2
CASSYFLGRPDYGYTF
TGTGCCAGCAGTTACTTCCTTGGTCGTCCAGACTATGGCTACACCTTC
>NA|NA|TRBV6-1|TRBJ1-4
CASSEDLGYRDEKLFF
TGTGCCAGCAGTGAAGATCTAGGATATCGGGATGAAAAACTGTTTTTT
>NA|NA|TRBV5-1|TRBJ2-3
CASSLEGLVFLFLNGSDTQYF
TGCGCCAGCAGCTTGGAGGGGCTAGTATTTCTTTTTCTCAATGGGTCAGATACGCAGTATTTT
>once|NA|TRBV10-1|TRBJ2-3
CATGRGSSTDTQYF
TGCGCCACCGGCCGAGGATCTAGCACAGATACGCAGTATTTT
>NA|TRBD1|TRBV2|TRBJ1-5
CASSPPGQMNQPQHF
TGTGCCAGCAGTCCCCCGGGACAGATGAATCAGCCCCAGCATTTT
>NA|NA|TRBV9|TRBJ2-7
CASSVAPSAQPYEQYF
TGTGCCAGCAGCGTAGCTCCAAGCGCCCAACCCTACGAGCAGTACTTC
>once|TRBD2|TRBV14|TRBJ2-1
CASSLAGGYNEQFF
TGTGCCAGCAGCCTAGCGGGGGGGTACAATGAGCAGTTCTTC
>NA|TRBD2|TRBV6-5|TRBJ2-7
CASSYPKREGLYEQYF
TGTGCCAGCAGTTACCCTAAGCGGGAGGGCCTGTACGAGCAGTACTTC
>NA|TRBD1|TRBV6-5|TRBJ1-2
CASGTDSGYTF
TGTGCCAGCGGGACAGATTCGGGCTACACCTTC
>NA|TRBD1|TRBV19|TRBJ1-1
CASSWTHRGRNTEAFF
TGTGCCAGTAGCTGGACCCACAGGGGGAGGAACACTGAAGCTTTCTTT
>NA|NA|TRBV11-2|TRBJ1-2
CASSLQGNYGYTF
TGTGCCAGCAGCTTACAGGGCAACTATGGCTACACCTTC
>NA|TRBD2|TRBV7-8|TRBJ2-5
CASSIWTSGEQETQYF
TGTGCCAGCAGCATATGGACTAGCGGGGAACAAGAGACCCAGTACTTC
>NA|NA|TRBV5-1|TRBJ2-7
CASSSPGGTYEQYF
TGCGCCAGCAGCTCTCCTGGGGGGACCTACGAGCAGTACTTC
>NA|NA|TRBV5-1|TRBJ1-3
CASSLLREPGNTIYF
TGCGCCAGCAGCTTGTTAAGGGAGCCTGGAAACACCATATATTTT
>NA|TRBD2|TRBV28|TRBJ2-1
CASRSPGLDGEQFF
TGTGCCAGCAGGTCTCCGGGACTAGATGGTGAGCAGTTCTTC
>NA|NA|TRBV5-4|TRBJ1-6
CASSPWDLNSPLHF
TGTGCCAGCAGCCCCTGGGACTTAAATTCACCCCTCCACTTT
>NA|NA|TRBV28|TRBJ1-2
CASSLGHRQYGYTF
TGTGCCAGCAGTCTCGGACATAGACAATATGGCTACACCTTC
>NA|TRBD2|TRBV7-9|TRBJ2-1
CASSFVTSGRAKVWNEQFF
TGTGCCAGCAGCTTTGTGACTAGCGGGAGGGCCAAGGTGTGGAATGAGCAGTTCTTC
>NA|TRBD2|TRBV7-9|TRBJ2-3
CASRTSGGSDTQYF
TGTGCCAGCAGGACTAGCGGGGGGTCAGATACGCAGTATTTT
>once|TRBD1|TRBV19|TRBJ1-1
CASTLQGDTEAFF
TGTGCCAGTACCCTCCAGGGGGACACTGAAGCTTTCTTT
>NA|NA|TRBV6-5|TRBJ1-6
CASSPDSNNSPLHF
TGTGCCAGCAGCCCAGACAGCAATAATTCACCCCTCCACTTT
>NA|NA|TRBV30|TRBJ1-5
CAWSDRGNQPQHF
TGTGCCTGGAGCGACAGAGGCAATCAGCCCCAGCATTTT
>few|NA|TRBV9|TRBJ1-5
CASSVAASGNQPQHF
TGTGCCAGCAGCGTAGCCGCGAGTGGCAATCAGCCCCAGCATTTT
>NA|NA|TRBV2|TRBJ1-3
CASSYNSGNTIYF
TGTGCCAGCAGTTATAACTCTGGAAACACCATATATTTT
>NA|NA|TRBV9|TRBJ2-3
CASSPAGTPSTDTQYF
TGTGCCAGCAGCCCCGCCGGGACTCCCAGCACAGATACGCAGTATTTT
>once|NA|TRBV27|TRBJ1-5
CASSVSQGLNQPQHF
TGTGCCAGCAGTGTATCTCAGGGTCTGAATCAGCCCCAGCATTTT
>NA|NA|TRBV4-1|TRBJ1-1
CASSQTFQGGTEAFF
TGCGCCAGCAGCCAAACATTCCAGGGAGGAACTGAAGCTTTCTTT
>few|NA|TRBV12-5|TRBJ1-5
CASGSRDSNQPQHF
TGTGCTAGTGGTTCCAGGGATAGCAATCAGCCCCAGCATTTT
>NA|NA|TRBV24-1|TRBJ2-7
CATIHGDYEQYF
TGTGCCACCATCCATGGAGACTACGAGCAGTACTTC
>NA|TRBD1|TRBV10-3|TRBJ1-2
CAISEPGQGPDPYGYTF
TGTGCCATCAGTGAGCCGGGACAGGGGCCTGACCCCTATGGCTACACCTTC
>NA|TRBD1|TRBV5-7|TRBJ2-3
CASSLRGQRADTQYF
TGTGCCAGCAGCTTGAGGGGACAGCGAGCAGATACGCAGTATTTT
>NA|NA|TRBV6-5|TRBJ1-2
CASSYRVGGSRNGYTF
TGTGCCAGCAGTTACAGGGTGGGGGGTTCCCGTAATGGCTACACCTTC
>NA|TRBD1|TRBV9|TRBJ1-1
CASSGQGAGTEAFF
TGTGCCAGCAGCGGACAGGGGGCTGGGACTGAAGCTTTCTTT
>NA|TRBD2|TRBV11-2|TRBJ2-1
CASSLETSGEPLWNEQFF
TGTGCCAGCAGCTTGGAGACTAGCGGGGAACCTCTGTGGAATGAGCAGTTCTTC
>once|TRBD2|TRBV5-1|TRBJ2-5
CASRPTGTSGGAGETQYF
TGCGCCAGCAGACCTACCGGGACTAGCGGGGGGGCCGGAGAGACCCAGTACTTC
>once|NA|TRBV9|TRBJ2-5
CASSGTGFETQYF
TGTGCCAGCAGCGGGACTGGTTTCGAGACCCAGTACTTC
>NA|NA|TRBV2|TRBJ1-5
CASRGDSALDPQHF
TGTGCCAGCAGAGGCGACAGCGCGCTTGATCCCCAGCATTTT
>NA|NA|TRBV6-5|TRBJ1-5
CASSYSGGAGPQHF
TGTGCCAGCAGTTACTCGGGGGGGGCCGGGCCCCAGCATTTT
>NA|NA|TRBV6-1|TRBJ1-1
CASSLSGATEAFF
TGTGCCAGCAGCCTATCAGGGGCCACTGAAGCTTTCTTT
>NA|NA|TRBV19|TRBJ2-4
CASSDRKNIQYF
TGTGCCAGTTCGGACAGAAAAAACATTCAGTACTTC
>NA|TRBD2|TRBV28|TRBJ2-7
CASSFQGAGGEQYF
TGTGCCAGCAGTTTTCAGGGAGCGGGGGGCGAGCAGTACTTC
>NA|NA|TRBV5-1|TRBJ2-7
CASSPGGPSEQYF
TGCGCCAGCAGCCCTGGAGGGCCCAGCGAGCAGTACTTC
>NA|TRBD1|TRBV9|TRBJ1-4
CASSGQQGDEKLFF
TGTGCCAGCAGCGGACAACAGGGGGATGAAAAACTGTTTTTT
>NA|TRBD2|TRBV7-9|TRBJ2-7
CASSTTSGEYEQYF
TGTGCCAGCAGTACGACTAGCGGGGAGTACGAGCAGTACTTC
>NA|NA|TRBV24-1|TRBJ1-1
CATSDFGNTEAFF
TGTGCCACCAGTGATTTCGGGAACACTGAAGCTTTCTTT
>NA|NA|TRBV19|TRBJ1-5
CASSYVGGSNQPQHF
TGTGCCAGTAGTTACGTGGGGGGAAGCAATCAGCCCCAGCATTTT
>NA|NA|TRBV7-2|TRBJ2-2
CASRRLVTGELFF
TGTGCCAGCAGGAGACTAGTCACCGGGGAGCTGTTTTTT
>NA|NA|TRBV19|TRBJ1-3
CASSTPGGYQGGNTIYF
TGTGCCAGTAGTACCCCCGGCGGGTATCAAGGTGGAAACACCATATATTTT
>few|TRBD1|TRBV19|TRBJ1-6
CASSATTGARNSPLHF
TGTGCCAGTAGTGCCACTACAGGGGCGCGGAATTCACCCCTCCACTTT
>NA|NA|TRBV30|TRBJ1-1
CAWSLLGAGTEAFF
TGTGCCTGGAGTCTATTGGGGGCAGGTACTGAAGCTTTCTTT
>NA|TRBD1|TRBV2|TRBJ1-1
CATGDRGRTEAFF
TGTGCCACCGGGGACAGGGGACGGACTGAAGCTTTCTTT
>NA|TRBD1|TRBV4-1|TRBJ2-6
CASSQAGGGTGANVLTF
TGCGCCAGCAGCCAGGCAGGGGGTGGGACTGGGGCCAACGTCCTGACTTTC
>NA|NA|TRBV6-4|TRBJ2-1
CASSDVTEGEQFF
TGTGCCAGCAGTGATGTGACGGAGGGTGAGCAGTTCTTC
>NA|TRBD1|TRBV5-4|TRBJ1-2
CASSSAVDRTYGYTF
TGTGCCAGCAGCTCAGCCGTGGACAGGACCTATGGCTACACCTTC
>NA|NA|TRBV2|TRBJ1-2
CASSDRGGVTNNYGYTF
TGTGCCAGCAGTGATCGGGGGGGAGTAACTAATAACTATGGCTACACCTTC
>NA|TRBD2|TRBV28|TRBJ2-7
CASSLDMSAGEKYEQYF
TGTGCCAGCAGTTTAGATATGTCCGCGGGAGAAAAATACGAGCAGTACTTC